One sample yielded the 4 T cell receptor beta chains listed below, sequenced in a study of tumor-infiltrating lymphocytes in primary liver carcinoma. For each extraction, RNA and DNA were obtained together from about 20-30 mg of unsorted bulk tissue. With a constant-region primer, TCR beta cDNA was made from around 530 ng of total RNA. A slightly modified ARM-PCR protocol with three nested multiplex PCR rounds produced these TCR beta libraries. It was with TRBV1-TRBV30 forward primers and a C-beta reverse primer that the first two PCR rounds were run, at about 10 cycles each. TCRdb used MiXCR to reprocess the multiplex PCR reads, holding one entry per CDR3 protein. The table has 150,000 to 200,000 distinct CDR3 sequences, around four fifths seen once. Sequenced sample: tumor tissue from primary liver carcinoma. The receptors here all came from a man aged 35 to 55 with primary liver carcinoma and hepatitis B virus infection.

Comments on this clonotype: At one end the junction does not follow the germline gene, possibly because of a read error. This rearrangement joins TRBV14 to TRBJ2-7, with TRBD2 matching over 7 bases. The CDR3 is 13 amino acids. Germline V CDR1 and CDR2: SGHDN, FVKESK. The CDR3 is CANSQTGRYQQYF. DNA for the CDR3: TGTGCCAACAGCCAAACCGGGAGGTACCAGCAGTACTTC.

Turning to this clonotype: At one boundary the junction diverges from the germline segment, which might be a read error. The chain links TRBV29-1 to TRBJ1-1; perhaps TRBD1 as D (5 bases). The CDR3 loop spans 15 amino acids. The germline V gene has CDR1 SQVTM and CDR2 ANQGSEA. The CDR3 DNA is TGCAGAGTTGCTGTGGGCTGGGGGATGAACACTGAAGCTTTCTTT. Translating it yields CRVAVGWGMNTEAFF. The entire variable domain, with the rest obtained from reference TRBV29-1 and TRBJ1-1, is as follows: SAVISQKPSRDICQRGTSLTIQCQVDSQVTMMFWYRQQPGQSLTLIATANQGSEATYESGFVIDKFPISRPNLTFSTLTVSNMSPEDSSIYLCRVAVGWGMNTEAFFGQGTRLTVV.

A single count supports this clonotype. This chain links TRBV29-1 with TRBJ1-5; tentatively, D is TRBD1 (6 bases). The J call is doubtful: the DNA matches TRBJ2-3 better. The CDR3 spans 15 residues. Germline V CDR1 and CDR2: SQVTM, ANQGSEA. The CDR3 DNA is TGCAGCGTTATTGTAGGGAATTCTCCTGGACAGCCCCAGTATTTT. The encoded protein is CSVIVGNSPGQPQYF.

This chain connects TRBV28 to TRBJ1-4, with D uncertain. Germline V lookup: CDR1 MDHEN, CDR2 SYDVKM. This CDR3 contains 16 residues. V was pared by 6 bases and J by 4 bases, with 18 bases between. DNA of the CDR3: TGTGCCAGCAGCGGAGCCTCGATAGACCTTAATGAAAAACTGTTTTTT. Translated: CASSGASIDLNEKLFF.